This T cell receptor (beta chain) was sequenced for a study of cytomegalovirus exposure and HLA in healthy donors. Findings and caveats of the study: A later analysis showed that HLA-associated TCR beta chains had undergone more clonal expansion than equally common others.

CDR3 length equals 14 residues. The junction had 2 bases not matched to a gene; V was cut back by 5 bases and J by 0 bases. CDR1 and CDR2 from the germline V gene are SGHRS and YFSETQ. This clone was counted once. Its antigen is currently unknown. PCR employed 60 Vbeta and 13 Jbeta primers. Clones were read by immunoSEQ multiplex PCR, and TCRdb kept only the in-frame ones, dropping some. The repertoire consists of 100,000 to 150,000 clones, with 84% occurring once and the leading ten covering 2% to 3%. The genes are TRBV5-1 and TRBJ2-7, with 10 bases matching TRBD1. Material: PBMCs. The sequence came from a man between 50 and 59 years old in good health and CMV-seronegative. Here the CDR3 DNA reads TGCGCCAGCAGGTGGACAGGGGGCTCCTACGAGCAGTACTTC. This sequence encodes CASRWTGGSYEQYF.